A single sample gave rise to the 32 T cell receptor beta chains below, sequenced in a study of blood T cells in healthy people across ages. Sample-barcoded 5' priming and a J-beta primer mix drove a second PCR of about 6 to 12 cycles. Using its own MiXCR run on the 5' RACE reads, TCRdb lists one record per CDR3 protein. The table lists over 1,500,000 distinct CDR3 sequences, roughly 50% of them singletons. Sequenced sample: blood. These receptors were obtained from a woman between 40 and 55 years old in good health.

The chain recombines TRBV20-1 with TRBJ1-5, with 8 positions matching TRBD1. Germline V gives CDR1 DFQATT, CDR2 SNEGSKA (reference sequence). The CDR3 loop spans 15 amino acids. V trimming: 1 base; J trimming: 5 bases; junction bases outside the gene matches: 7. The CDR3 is CSARVWTGSHQPQHF. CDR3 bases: TGCAGTGCTAGAGTCTGGACAGGGAGTCATCAGCCCCAGCATTTT.

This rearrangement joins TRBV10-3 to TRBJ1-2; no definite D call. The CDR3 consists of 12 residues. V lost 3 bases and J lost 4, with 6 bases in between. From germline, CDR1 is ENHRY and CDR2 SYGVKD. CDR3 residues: CAISDSFYGYTF. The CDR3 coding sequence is TGTGCCATCAGTGATTCTTTCTATGGCTACACCTTC.

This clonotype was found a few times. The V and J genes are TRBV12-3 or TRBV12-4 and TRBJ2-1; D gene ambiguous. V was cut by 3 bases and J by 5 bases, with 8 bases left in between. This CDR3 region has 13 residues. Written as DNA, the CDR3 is TGTGCCAGCAGTTTGGGCAAACACAATGAGCAGTTCTTC. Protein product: CASSLGKHNEQFF.

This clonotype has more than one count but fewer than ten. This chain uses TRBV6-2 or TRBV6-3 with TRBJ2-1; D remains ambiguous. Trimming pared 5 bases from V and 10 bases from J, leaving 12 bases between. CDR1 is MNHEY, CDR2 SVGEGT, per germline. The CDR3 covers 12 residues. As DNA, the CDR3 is TGTGCCAGCAGTGACCCCCCCGGGGAGCAGTTCTTC. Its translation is CASSDPPGEQFF.

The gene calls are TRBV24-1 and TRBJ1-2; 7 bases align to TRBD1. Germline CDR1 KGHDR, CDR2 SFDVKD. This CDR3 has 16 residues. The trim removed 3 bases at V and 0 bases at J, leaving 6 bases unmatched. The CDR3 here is CATSDQRTGSNYGYTF. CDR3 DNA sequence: TGTGCCACCAGTGATCAACGGACAGGCTCTAACTATGGCTACACCTTC.

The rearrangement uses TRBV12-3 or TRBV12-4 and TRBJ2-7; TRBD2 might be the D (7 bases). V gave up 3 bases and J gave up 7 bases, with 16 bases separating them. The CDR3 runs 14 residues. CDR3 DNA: TGTGCCAGCAGTTTGTCGGGGGGCGCGTGGGAGCAGTACTTC. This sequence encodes CASSLSGGAWEQYF.

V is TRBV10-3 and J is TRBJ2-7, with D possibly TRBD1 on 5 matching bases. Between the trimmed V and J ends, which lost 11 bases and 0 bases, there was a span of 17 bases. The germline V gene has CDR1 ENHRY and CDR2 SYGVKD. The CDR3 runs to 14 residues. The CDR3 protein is CALIKTDYSYEQYF. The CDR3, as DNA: TGTGCCTTGATAAAGACAGATTACTCCTACGAGCAGTACTTC.

Here the CDR3 reads CASSLDLGNQETQYF. The DNA of the CDR3 is TGTGCCAGCAGCTTAGATCTGGGCAACCAAGAGACCCAGTACTTC. The chain links TRBV11-2 to TRBJ2-5, with D uncertain. This CDR3 spans 15 amino acids. Trimming removed 0 bases at V and 0 bases at J, with 8 bases between. Germline V gene lookup returns CDR1 SGHAT and CDR2 FQNNGV.

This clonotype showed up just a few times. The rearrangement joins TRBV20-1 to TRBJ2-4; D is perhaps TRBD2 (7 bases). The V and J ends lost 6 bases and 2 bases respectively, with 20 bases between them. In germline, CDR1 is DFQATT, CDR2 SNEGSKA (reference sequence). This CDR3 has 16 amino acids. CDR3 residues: CSASGWGGNTKNIQYF. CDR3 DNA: TGCAGTGCGTCCGGATGGGGGGGCAATACCAAAAACATTCAGTACTTC.

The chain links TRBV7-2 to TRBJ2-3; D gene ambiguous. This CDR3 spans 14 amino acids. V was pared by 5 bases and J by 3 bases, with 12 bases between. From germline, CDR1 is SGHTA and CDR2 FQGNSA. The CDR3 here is CASSVKAYTDTQYF. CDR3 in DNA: TGTGCCAGCAGCGTAAAGGCCTATACAGATACGCAGTATTTT.

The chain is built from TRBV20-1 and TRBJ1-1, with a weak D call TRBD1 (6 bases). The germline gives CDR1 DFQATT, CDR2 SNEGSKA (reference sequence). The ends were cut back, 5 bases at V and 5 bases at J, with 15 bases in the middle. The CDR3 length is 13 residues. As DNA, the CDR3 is TGCAGTGCTTTCACAGGGAGGGAAACTGAAGCTTTCTTT. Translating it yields CSAFTGRETEAFF.

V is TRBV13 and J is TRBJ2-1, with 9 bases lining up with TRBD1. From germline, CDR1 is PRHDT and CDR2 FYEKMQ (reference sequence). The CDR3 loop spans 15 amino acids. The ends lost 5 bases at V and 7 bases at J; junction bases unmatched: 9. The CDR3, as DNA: TGTGCCAGCAGCGCCTCCCGGGACAGGGATAATGAGCAGTTCTTC. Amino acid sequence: CASSASRDRDNEQFF.

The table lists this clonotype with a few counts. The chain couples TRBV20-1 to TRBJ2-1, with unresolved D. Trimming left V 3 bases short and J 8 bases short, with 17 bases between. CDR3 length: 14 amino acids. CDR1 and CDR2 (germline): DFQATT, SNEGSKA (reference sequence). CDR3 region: CSARSPRSVDEQFF. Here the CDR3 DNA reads TGCAGTGCTAGGTCCCCTCGGTCAGTCGATGAGCAGTTCTTC.

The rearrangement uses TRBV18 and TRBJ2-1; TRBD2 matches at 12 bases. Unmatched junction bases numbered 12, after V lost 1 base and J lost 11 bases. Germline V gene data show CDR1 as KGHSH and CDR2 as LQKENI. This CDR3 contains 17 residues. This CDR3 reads CASSPRTSGDPVSQQFF. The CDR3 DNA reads TGTGCCAGCTCACCACGGACTAGCGGGGACCCTGTGAGTCAGCAGTTCTTC.

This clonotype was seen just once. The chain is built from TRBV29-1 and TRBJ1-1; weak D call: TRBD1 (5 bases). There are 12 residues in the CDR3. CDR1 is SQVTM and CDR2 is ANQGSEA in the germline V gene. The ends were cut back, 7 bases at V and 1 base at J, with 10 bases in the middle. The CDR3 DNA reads TGCAGCGCCGGGGACTGGAACACTGAAGCTTTCTTT. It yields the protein CSAGDWNTEAFF.

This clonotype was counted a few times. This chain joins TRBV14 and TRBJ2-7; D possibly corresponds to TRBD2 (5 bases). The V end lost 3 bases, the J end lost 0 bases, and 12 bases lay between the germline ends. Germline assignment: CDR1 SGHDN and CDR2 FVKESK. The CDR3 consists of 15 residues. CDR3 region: CASSHGVGSSYEQYF. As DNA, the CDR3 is TGTGCCAGCAGCCACGGGGTAGGGAGCTCCTACGAGCAGTACTTC.

The CDR3 bases are TGTGCCAGCAGCCAATCCCCCAAAAACATTCAGTACTTC. It encodes CASSQSPKNIQYF. V is TRBV3-1 and J is TRBJ2-4; no definite D call. Germline V gene lookup returns CDR1 LGHDT and CDR2 YNNKEL (reference sequence). This CDR3 region has 13 residues. Trimming pared 2 bases from V and 2 bases from J, leaving 4 bases between.

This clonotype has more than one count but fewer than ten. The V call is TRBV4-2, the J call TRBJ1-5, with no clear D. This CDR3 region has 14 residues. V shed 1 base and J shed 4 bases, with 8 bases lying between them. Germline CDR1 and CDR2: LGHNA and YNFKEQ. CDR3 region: CASSQVEGNQPQHF. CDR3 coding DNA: TGTGCCAGCAGCCAAGTGGAAGGGAATCAGCCCCAGCATTTT.

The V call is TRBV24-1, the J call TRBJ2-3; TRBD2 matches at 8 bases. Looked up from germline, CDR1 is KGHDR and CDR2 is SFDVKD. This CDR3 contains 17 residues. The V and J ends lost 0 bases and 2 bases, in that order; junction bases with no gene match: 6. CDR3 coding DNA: TGTGCCACCAGTGATTTGCCCGCTAGCGGGCACACAGATACGCAGTATTTT. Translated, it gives CATSDLPASGHTDTQYF.

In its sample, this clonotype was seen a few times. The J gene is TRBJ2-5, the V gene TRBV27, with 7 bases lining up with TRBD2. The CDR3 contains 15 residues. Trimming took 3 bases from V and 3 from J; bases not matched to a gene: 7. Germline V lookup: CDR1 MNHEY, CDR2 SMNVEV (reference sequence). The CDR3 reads CASSFFGGNEETQYF. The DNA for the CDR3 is TGTGCCAGCAGTTTTTTCGGGGGGAATGAAGAGACCCAGTACTTC.

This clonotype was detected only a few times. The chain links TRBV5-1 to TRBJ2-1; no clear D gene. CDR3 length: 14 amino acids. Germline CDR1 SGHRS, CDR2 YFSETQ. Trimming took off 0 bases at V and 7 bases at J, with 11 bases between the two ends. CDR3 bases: TGCGCCAGCAGCTTGGTGTCGGATAGGAATGAGCAGTTCTTC. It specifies CASSLVSDRNEQFF.

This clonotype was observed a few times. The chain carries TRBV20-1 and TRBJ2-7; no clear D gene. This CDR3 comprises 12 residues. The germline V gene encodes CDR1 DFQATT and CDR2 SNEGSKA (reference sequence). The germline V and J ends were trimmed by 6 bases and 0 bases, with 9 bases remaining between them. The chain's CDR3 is CSAGMISYEQYF. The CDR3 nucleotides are TGCAGTGCGGGGATGATCTCCTACGAGCAGTACTTC.

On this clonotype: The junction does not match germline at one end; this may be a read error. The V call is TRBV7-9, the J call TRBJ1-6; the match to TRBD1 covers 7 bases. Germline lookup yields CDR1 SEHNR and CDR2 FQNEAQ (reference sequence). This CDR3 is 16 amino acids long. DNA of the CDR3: TGTGCCAGCAGCCCTCAGGGGGTTTCCTATAGTTCACCCCTCCACTTT. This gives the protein CASSPQGVSYSSPLHF.

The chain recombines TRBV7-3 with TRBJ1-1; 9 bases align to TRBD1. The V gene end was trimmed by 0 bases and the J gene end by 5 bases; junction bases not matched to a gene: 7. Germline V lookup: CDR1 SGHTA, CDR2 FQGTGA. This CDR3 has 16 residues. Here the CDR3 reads CASSLTSGTGLTEAFF. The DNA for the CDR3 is TGTGCCAGCAGCTTAACGTCAGGGACAGGGCTTACTGAAGCTTTCTTT.

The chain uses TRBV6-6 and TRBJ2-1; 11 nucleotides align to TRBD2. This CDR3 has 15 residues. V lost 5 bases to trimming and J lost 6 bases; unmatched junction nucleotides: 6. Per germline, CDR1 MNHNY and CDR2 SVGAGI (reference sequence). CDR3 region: CASSPTSGAINEQFF. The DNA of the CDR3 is TGTGCCAGCAGTCCGACTAGCGGGGCGATCAATGAGCAGTTCTTC.

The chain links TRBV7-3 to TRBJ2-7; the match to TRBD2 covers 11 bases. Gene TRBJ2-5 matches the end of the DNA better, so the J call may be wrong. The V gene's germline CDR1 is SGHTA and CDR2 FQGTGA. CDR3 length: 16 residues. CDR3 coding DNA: TGTGCCAGCAGCTTAAGTAGCGGGGGGGGAAGAGAGACCCAGTACTTC. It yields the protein CASSLSSGGGRETQYF.

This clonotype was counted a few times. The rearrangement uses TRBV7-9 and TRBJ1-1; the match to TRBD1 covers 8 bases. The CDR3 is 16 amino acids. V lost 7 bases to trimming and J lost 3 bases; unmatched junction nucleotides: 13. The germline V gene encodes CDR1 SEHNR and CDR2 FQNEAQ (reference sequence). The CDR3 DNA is TGTGCCAGCAATCCTCAGGGGGCGCGTGGGGACACTGAAGCTTTCTTT. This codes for CASNPQGARGDTEAFF.

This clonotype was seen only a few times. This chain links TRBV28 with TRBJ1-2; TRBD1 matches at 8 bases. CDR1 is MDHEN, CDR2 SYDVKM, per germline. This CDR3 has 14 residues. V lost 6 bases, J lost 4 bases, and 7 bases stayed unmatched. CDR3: CASRYRGTAYGYTF. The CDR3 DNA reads TGTGCCAGCAGGTACAGGGGGACAGCCTATGGCTACACCTTC.

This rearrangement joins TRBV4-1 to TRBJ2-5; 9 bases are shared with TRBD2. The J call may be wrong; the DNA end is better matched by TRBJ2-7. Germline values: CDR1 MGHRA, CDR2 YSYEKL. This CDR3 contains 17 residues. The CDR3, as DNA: TGCGCCAGCAGCCTCAACTTTCGGCTAGCGGGGCGCTACGAGCAGTACTTC. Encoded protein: CASSLNFRLAGRYEQYF.

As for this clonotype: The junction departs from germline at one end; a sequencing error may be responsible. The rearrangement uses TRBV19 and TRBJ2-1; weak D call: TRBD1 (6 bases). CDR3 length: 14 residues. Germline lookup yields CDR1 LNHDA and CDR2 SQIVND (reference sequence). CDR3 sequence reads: CASSPRTAYNGQFF. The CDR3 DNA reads TGTGCCAGTAGTCCTCGGACAGCCTACAATGGGCAGTTCTTC.

The CDR3, as DNA: TGTGCCAGCAGCGTAGGACAGGGCGATTCACCCCTCCACTTT. Residues: CASSVGQGDSPLHF. V is TRBV11-2 and J is TRBJ1-6, with 8 positions matching TRBD1. V gave up 5 bases and J gave up 8 bases; unmatched junction bases: 5. The CDR3 spans 14 residues. Germline CDR1 is SGHAT and CDR2 is FQNNGV.

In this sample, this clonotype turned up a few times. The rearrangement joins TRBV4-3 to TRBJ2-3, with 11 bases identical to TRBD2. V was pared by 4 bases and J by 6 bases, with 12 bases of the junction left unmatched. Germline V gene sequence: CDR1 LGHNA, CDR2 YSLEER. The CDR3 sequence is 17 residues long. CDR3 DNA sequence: TGCGCCAGCAGCCGGACCCTTAGCGGGGGGGATTCTGATACGCAGTATTTT. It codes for CASSRTLSGGDSDTQYF.